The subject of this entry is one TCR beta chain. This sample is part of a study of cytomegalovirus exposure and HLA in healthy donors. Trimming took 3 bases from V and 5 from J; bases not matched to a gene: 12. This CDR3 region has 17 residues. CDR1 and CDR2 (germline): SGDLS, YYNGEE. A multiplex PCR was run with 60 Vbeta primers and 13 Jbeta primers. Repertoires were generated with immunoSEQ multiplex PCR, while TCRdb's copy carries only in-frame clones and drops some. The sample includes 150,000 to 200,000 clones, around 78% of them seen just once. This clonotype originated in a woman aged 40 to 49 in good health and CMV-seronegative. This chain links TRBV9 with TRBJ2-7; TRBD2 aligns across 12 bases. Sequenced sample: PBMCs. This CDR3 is CASSGNPTSGSLNEQYF. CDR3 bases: TGTGCCAGCAGCGGAAACCCGACTAGCGGGAGTCTAAACGAGCAGTACTTC.